The next 22 T cell receptor beta chains were all read from a single sample in a study of early T cells in non-severe SARS-CoV-2 infection. TCRdb used MiXCR to reprocess the 5' RACE reads, holding one entry per CDR3 protein. The data show some 110,000 distinct CDR3 sequences, with about 15% seen just once and 20% to 25% held by the top ten. The specimen sequenced was whole blood. These TCRs come from an adult who was a healthcare worker with PCR-confirmed SARS-CoV-2 infection or an uninfected control (not recorded which).

The chain uses TRBV5-5 and TRBJ1-6; tentatively, D is TRBD1 (5 bases). The germline CDR1 and CDR2 sequences are SGHKS and YYEKEE (reference sequence). Trimming left V 2 bases short and J 8 bases short, with 11 bases between. The length of the CDR3 is 14 residues. CDR3 nucleotide sequence: TGTGCCAGCAGCTTCAACCCAGGGTATTCACCCCTCCACTTT. Translation: CASSFNPGYSPLHF.

V usage is TRBV12-3 or TRBV12-4 and J usage is TRBJ2-3; TRBD2 is a possible D gene (6 bases). Trimming cost V 3 bases and J 5 bases, with 12 bases left between them. CDR3 length equals 14 residues. The CDR3 reads CASSFGGVGDTQYF. The CDR3 DNA follows: TGTGCCAGCAGTTTTGGCGGGGTCGGAGATACGCAGTATTTT.

At least ten counts were recorded for this clonotype. The chain uses TRBV12-3 or TRBV12-4 and TRBJ2-5, with D hard to call. This CDR3 contains 13 residues. Between the trimmed V and J ends, which lost 3 bases and 3 bases, there was a span of 8 bases. The DNA for the CDR3 is TGTGCCAGCAGTTTTGGGGTGGAAGAGACCCAGTACTTC. It is translated as CASSFGVEETQYF.

The V and J genes are TRBV12-3 or TRBV12-4 and TRBJ2-7; D not certain. V was pared by 3 bases and J by 6 bases, with 12 bases between. The CDR3 contains 13 residues. The CDR3 here is CASSLSVFFEQYF. CDR3 in DNA: TGTGCCAGCAGTTTGTCTGTGTTCTTCGAGCAGTACTTC.

This sequence joins TRBV5-1 and TRBJ2-7; D perhaps matches TRBD2 (6 bases). The CDR3 spans 16 residues. V lost 3 bases and J lost 1, with 17 bases in between. The germline gives CDR1 SGHRS, CDR2 YFSETQ. The DNA for the CDR3 is TGCGCCAGCAGCTCGGGCGGGGCAGAACTATCCTACGAGCAGTACTTC. Translation: CASSSGGAELSYEQYF.

This clonotype appeared a few times. The J gene is TRBJ2-7, the V gene TRBV7-2, with a tentative D call TRBD1 (5 bases). The CDR3 contains 14 residues. The germline CDR1 and CDR2 sequences are SGHTA and FQGNSA. V lost 3 bases and J lost 2, with 11 bases in between. CDR3 amino acids: CASSFTGLTYEQYF. As DNA, the CDR3 is TGTGCCAGCAGCTTCACAGGATTAACCTACGAGCAGTACTTC.

In this sample, this clonotype turned up a few times. The V gene is TRBV7-8, the J gene TRBJ2-5, with a tentative D call TRBD2 (7 bases). The CDR3 consists of 15 residues. Germline CDR1 is SGHVS and CDR2 is FQNEAQ. Trimming pared 5 bases from V and 2 bases from J, leaving 15 bases between. CDR3 nucleotide sequence: TGTGCCAGCAGCGGAATGGGGGGGCCTCAAGAGACCCAGTACTTC. This codes for CASSGMGGPQETQYF.

The chain carries TRBV6-1 and TRBJ2-1; D unclear. The CDR3 sequence is 13 residues long. The V end lost 3 bases, the J end lost 5 bases, and 8 bases lay between the germline ends. CDR1 MNHNS and CDR2 SASEGT come from the germline V gene. CDR3 sequence (DNA): TGTGCCAGCAGTGATATGAACGACAATGAGCAGTTCTTC. This codes for CASSDMNDNEQFF.

The chain has TRBV6-4 and TRBJ1-5, with D maybe TRBD1 (5 bases). CDR1 is MRHNA, CDR2 SNTAGT, per germline. Deletions cut 8 bases from V and 2 bases from J, with 16 bases between. The CDR3 covers 15 residues. Here the CDR3 DNA reads TGTGCCAGCCAAGTGACGGGGGATGGCAATCAGCCCCAGCATTTT. This translates into CASQVTGDGNQPQHF.

Only a few counts were recorded for this clonotype. V and J are TRBV21-1 and TRBJ2-5; TRBD2, the D gene given by the table, was not confirmed from the DNA. TRBV21-1 is recorded as a pseudogene. This CDR3 comprises 14 residues. The CDR3: CASSVLAGEETQYF. Here the CDR3 DNA reads TGTGCCAGCAGCGTACTAGCGGGGGAAGAGACCCAGTACTTC.

The chain has TRBV3-1 and TRBJ2-7, with D perhaps TRBD2 (5 bases). CDR1 and CDR2 (germline): LGHDT, YNNKEL (reference sequence). V lost 4 bases and J 4 bases, leaving 5 bases between the germline ends. The CDR3 has 11 amino acids. CDR3 DNA sequence: TGTGCCAGCAGCCGGGAGTACGAGCAGTACTTC. It translates to CASSREYEQYF.

This clonotype has a handful of counts. The V call is TRBV10-3, the J call TRBJ1-1, with a tentative D call TRBD1 (5 bases). The V and J ends lost 7 bases and 1 base respectively, with 10 bases between them. Germline loops: CDR1 ENHRY, CDR2 SYGVKD. The CDR3 runs to 13 residues. CDR3 sequence reads: CAIKSGANTEAFF. The CDR3 DNA reads TGTGCCATCAAATCCGGGGCGAACACTGAAGCTTTCTTT.

This chain joins TRBV4-1 and TRBJ1-4, with D perhaps TRBD1 (6 bases). V lost 3 bases, J lost 7 bases, and 18 bases lay in between. Per the germline V gene, CDR1 is MGHRA and CDR2 is YSYEKL. This CDR3 has 16 residues. DNA for the CDR3: TGCGCCAGCAGCCAGATACTTAGGGGGAGTCGTGAAAAACTGTTTTTT. This gives the protein CASSQILRGSREKLFF.

This chain links TRBV5-1 with TRBJ1-3; D is unclear. This CDR3 contains 15 residues. Trimming took off 4 bases at V and 3 bases at J, with 14 bases between the two ends. Germline lookup yields CDR1 SGHRS and CDR2 YFSETQ. DNA of the CDR3: TGCGCCAGCAGCCCTGGGGAGACGGGTGGAAACACCATATATTTT. Translating it yields CASSPGETGGNTIYF.

Only a few counts were recorded for this clonotype. The chain combines TRBV7-2 with TRBJ2-1, with 9 bases aligning to TRBD2. Trimming removed 3 bases from V and 1 base from J; junction bases left unmatched: 4. CDR3 size: 16 residues. Germline loops: CDR1 SGHTA, CDR2 FQGNSA. This CDR3 reads CASSFLAGTSYNEQFF. CDR3 nucleotide sequence: TGTGCCAGCAGCTTTCTAGCGGGGACATCCTACAATGAGCAGTTCTTC.

The chain uses TRBV7-9 and TRBJ2-3; TRBD1 is a possible D gene (5 bases). This CDR3 spans 14 amino acids. Between the trimmed V and J ends, which lost 5 bases and 4 bases, there was a span of 13 bases. CDR1 SEHNR and CDR2 FQNEAQ come from the germline V gene (reference sequence). Here the CDR3 DNA reads TGTGCCAGCAGCCCTGGGATGGGGCCAGATACGCAGTATTTT. It yields the protein CASSPGMGPDTQYF.

This rearrangement joins TRBV20-1 to TRBJ1-6, with D possibly TRBD1 on 5 matching bases. Per the germline V gene, CDR1 is DFQATT and CDR2 is SNEGSKA (reference sequence). The CDR3 contains 16 residues. Trimming took off 4 bases at V and 0 bases at J, with 13 bases between the two ends. CDR3 DNA: TGCAGTGCTACTCAGGGAGAAGGCTCCTATAATTCACCCCTCCACTTT. Its protein is CSATQGEGSYNSPLHF.

This clonotype was seen more than once but under ten times. The chain links TRBV11-2 to TRBJ2-3; 10 bases fit TRBD2. The CDR3 has 14 amino acids. CDR1 SGHAT and CDR2 FQNNGV come from the germline V gene. With V trimmed by 5 bases and J by 5 bases, 4 bases remained unmatched. This CDR3 reads CASSVAGGGDTQYF. The DNA of the CDR3 is TGTGCCAGCAGCGTAGCGGGGGGCGGAGATACGCAGTATTTT.

The rearrangement links TRBV3-1 to TRBJ1-5; D uncertain. The CDR3 length is 13 residues. Between the trimmed V and J ends, which lost 4 bases and 7 bases, there was a span of 11 bases. Germline CDR1 reads LGHDT; CDR2 reads YNNKEL (reference sequence). The CDR3 DNA reads as TGTGCCAGCAGCCTGGCTCGGGCACAGCCCCAGCATTTT. Residues: CASSLARAQPQHF.

This rearrangement joins TRBV3-1 to TRBJ1-1, with 8 positions matching TRBD1. Germline trimming cut 1 base from V and 7 bases from J; bases unmatched to any gene: 5. Germline V gene lookup returns CDR1 LGHDT and CDR2 YNNKEL (reference sequence). This CDR3 is 14 amino acids long. CDR3 bases: TGTGCCAGCAGCCAAGGGGACAGGAAGCTTGAAGCTTTCTTT. Translating it yields CASSQGDRKLEAFF.

This clonotype was seen more than once but under ten times. The rearrangement uses TRBV4-1 and TRBJ2-7, with D hard to call. The CDR3 has 14 amino acids. CDR1 and CDR2 (germline): MGHRA, YSYEKL. Trimming left V 3 bases short and J 9 bases short, with 18 bases between. The CDR3 is CASSQTPQAERQYF. The CDR3 region has the DNA TGCGCCAGCAGCCAGACCCCCCAGGCCGAGAGGCAGTACTTC.

This clonotype was found a few times. Here the CDR3 DNA reads TGTGCCAGCTCACCACGAGCTGGGGAGTACACTGAAGCTTTCTTT. Protein: CASSPRAGEYTEAFF. The gene calls are TRBV18 and TRBJ1-1; D is unclear. Germline lookup yields CDR1 KGHSH and CDR2 LQKENI. Trimming took off 1 base at V and 3 bases at J, with 12 bases between the two ends. This CDR3 has 15 amino acids.